This is a list of T cell receptor beta chains from one sample in a study of CD8+ T cells in alopecia areata. Produced via immunoSEQ multiplex PCR; TCRdb's table is partial and in-frame only. The repertoire includes around 190,000 clones, 56% of them detected once, and 4.9% sits in the top ten. The sequencing sample was made of CD8+ T cells sorted from blood. The receptors derive from a human donor in good health. Both conserved end residues are part of each CDR3. Fields, in order: D gene, V gene, clone size, CDR3 length, J gene, CDR3 DNA, CDR3 protein. D genes are given only for firm matches. Size is stated for part of the rows, as once, few or many counts, or as a class when the clone is expanded.

d_call: .
v_call: TRBV29-1
clone_size: .
cdr3_length: 13
j_call: TRBJ1-1
cdr3_nt: TGCAGCGTTGTGGCAGGGGTTAACACTGAAGCTTTCTTT
cdr3_aa: CSVVAGVNTEAFF

d_call: .
v_call: TRBV4-1
clone_size: .
cdr3_length: 13
j_call: TRBJ2-7
cdr3_nt: TGCGCCAGCAGCCAAGGACAGATCTACGAGCAGTACTTC
cdr3_aa: CASSQGQIYEQYF

d_call: .
v_call: TRBV4-1
clone_size: .
cdr3_length: 15
j_call: TRBJ1-2
cdr3_nt: TGCGCCAGCAGCCAAGTTCAAGGAGCTAACTATGGCTACACCTTC
cdr3_aa: CASSQVQGANYGYTF

d_call: TRBD1
v_call: TRBV27
clone_size: few
cdr3_length: 15
j_call: TRBJ2-3
cdr3_nt: TGTGCCAGCAGTGTGACAGGGTCTCGCACAGATACGCAGTATTTT
cdr3_aa: CASSVTGSRTDTQYF

d_call: TRBD1
v_call: TRBV7-9
clone_size: .
cdr3_length: 15
j_call: TRBJ2-7
cdr3_nt: TGTGCCAGCAGCGTCGCTCAACAGGGGTCCGACGAGCAGTACTTC
cdr3_aa: CASSVAQQGSDEQYF

d_call: TRBD2
v_call: TRBV29-1
clone_size: .
cdr3_length: 20
j_call: TRBJ2-1
cdr3_nt: TGCAGCGTTGATCTTACTAGCGGGGGGGCTTCCTTGAGCTCCTACAATGAGCAGTTCTTC
cdr3_aa: CSVDLTSGGASLSSYNEQFF

d_call: TRBD1
v_call: TRBV28
clone_size: .
cdr3_length: 16
j_call: TRBJ2-7
cdr3_nt: TGTGCCAGCAGTCACTCCCCGGGACAGGGACTTTACGAGCAGTACTTC
cdr3_aa: CASSHSPGQGLYEQYF

d_call: TRBD1
v_call: TRBV29-1
clone_size: .
cdr3_length: 13
j_call: TRBJ1-2
cdr3_nt: TGCAGCGTTGAATTGGGGACAGGCCATGGCTACACCTTC
cdr3_aa: CSVELGTGHGYTF

d_call: .
v_call: TRBV30
clone_size: .
cdr3_length: 12
j_call: TRBJ1-1
cdr3_nt: TGTGCCTGGGGTGACGGGAACACTGAAGCTTTCTTT
cdr3_aa: CAWGDGNTEAFF

d_call: .
v_call: TRBV4-1
clone_size: .
cdr3_length: 14
j_call: TRBJ1-1
cdr3_nt: TGCGCCAGCAGCCCGGACGGGTCGAGCACTGAAGCTTTCTTT
cdr3_aa: CASSPDGSSTEAFF

d_call: .
v_call: TRBV7-9
clone_size: .
cdr3_length: 13
j_call: TRBJ2-7
cdr3_nt: TGTGCCAGCAGCTTCGGGGTTGGGTACGAGCAGTACTTC
cdr3_aa: CASSFGVGYEQYF

d_call: TRBD1
v_call: TRBV27
clone_size: .
cdr3_length: 14
j_call: TRBJ2-7
cdr3_nt: TGTGCCAGCAGTGCCGCGACAGGGGGCGGCGAGCAGTACTTC
cdr3_aa: CASSAATGGGEQYF

d_call: .
v_call: TRBV5-1
clone_size: few
cdr3_length: 13
j_call: TRBJ1-6
cdr3_nt: TGCGCCAGCAGTGACGGGGGGAACTCACCCCTCCACTTT
cdr3_aa: CASSDGGNSPLHF

d_call: .
v_call: TRBV11-2
clone_size: .
cdr3_length: 15
j_call: TRBJ1-1
cdr3_nt: TGTGCCAGCAGCTTAACACAGGCTCTAAACACTGAAGCTTTCTTT
cdr3_aa: CASSLTQALNTEAFF

d_call: .
v_call: TRBV7-9
clone_size: .
cdr3_length: 15
j_call: TRBJ1-1
cdr3_nt: TGTGCCAGCAGCTTAGTGGACAATGGGAACACTGAAGCTTTCTTT
cdr3_aa: CASSLVDNGNTEAFF

d_call: .
v_call: TRBV2
clone_size: few
cdr3_length: 12
j_call: TRBJ1-2
cdr3_nt: TGTGCCAGCAGTGACCTGGACTATGGCTACACCTTC
cdr3_aa: CASSDLDYGYTF

d_call: .
v_call: TRBV9
clone_size: .
cdr3_length: 14
j_call: TRBJ1-1
cdr3_nt: TGTGCCAGCAGCGCCGACGGTCAGGTCACTGAAGCTTTCTTT
cdr3_aa: CASSADGQVTEAFF

d_call: TRBD1
v_call: TRBV7-2
clone_size: .
cdr3_length: 15
j_call: TRBJ2-5
cdr3_nt: TGTGCCAGCAGCTTGTACAGGGGGTACCAAGAGACCCAGTACTTC
cdr3_aa: CASSLYRGYQETQYF

d_call: .
v_call: TRBV6-1
clone_size: .
cdr3_length: 14
j_call: TRBJ1-5
cdr3_nt: TGTGCCAGCAGTGATGACGGATCCAATCAGCCCCAGCATTTT
cdr3_aa: CASSDDGSNQPQHF

d_call: .
v_call: TRBV13
clone_size: .
cdr3_length: 14
j_call: TRBJ1-1
cdr3_nt: TGTGCCAGCAGCTCGGAGCAGGGGAACACTGAAGCTTTCTTT
cdr3_aa: CASSSEQGNTEAFF

d_call: .
v_call: TRBV23-1
clone_size: .
cdr3_length: 14
j_call: TRBJ2-7
cdr3_nt: TGCGCCAGCAGTCCACAAGATCGTCTTTACGAGCAGTACTTC
cdr3_aa: CASSPQDRLYEQYF

d_call: .
v_call: TRBV19
clone_size: few
cdr3_length: 13
j_call: TRBJ2-1
cdr3_nt: TGTGCCAGTACAGGGCAGGGGTACAATGAGCAGTTCTTC
cdr3_aa: CASTGQGYNEQFF

d_call: .
v_call: TRBV6-5
clone_size: .
cdr3_length: 13
j_call: TRBJ1-6
cdr3_nt: TGTGCCAGCAGTTACAGGGTTGATTCACCCCTCCACTTT
cdr3_aa: CASSYRVDSPLHF

d_call: .
v_call: TRBV7-9
clone_size: .
cdr3_length: 12
j_call: TRBJ1-2
cdr3_nt: TGTGCCAGCAGCTCCCTTTCGTATGGCTACACCTTC
cdr3_aa: CASSSLSYGYTF

d_call: TRBD2
v_call: TRBV7-9
clone_size: .
cdr3_length: 15
j_call: TRBJ2-1
cdr3_nt: TGTGCCAGCAGTCCCGGGGGGTTCTCCTACAATGAGCAGTTCTTC
cdr3_aa: CASSPGGFSYNEQFF

d_call: TRBD1
v_call: TRBV27
clone_size: .
cdr3_length: 14
j_call: TRBJ2-5
cdr3_nt: TGTGCCAGCAGTCCGTTGGACAGGGTAGAGACCCAGTACTTC
cdr3_aa: CASSPLDRVETQYF

d_call: .
v_call: TRBV9
clone_size: .
cdr3_length: 14
j_call: TRBJ2-6
cdr3_nt: TGTGCCAGCAGCGTAGGGGCTGGGGCCAACGTCCTGACTTTC
cdr3_aa: CASSVGAGANVLTF

d_call: TRBD2
v_call: TRBV4-1
clone_size: .
cdr3_length: 14
j_call: TRBJ2-1
cdr3_nt: TGCGCCAGCAGCCCTGGACCGGGGGGTAATGAGCAGTTCTTC
cdr3_aa: CASSPGPGGNEQFF

d_call: .
v_call: TRBV14
clone_size: .
cdr3_length: 12
j_call: TRBJ2-3
cdr3_nt: TGTGCCAGCAGCCACGTCATTGATACGCAGTATTTT
cdr3_aa: CASSHVIDTQYF

d_call: TRBD2
v_call: TRBV19
clone_size: .
cdr3_length: 15
j_call: TRBJ2-1
cdr3_nt: TGTGCCACATCGGTCGGGGGGGTCTCCTACAATGAGCAGTTCTTC
cdr3_aa: CATSVGGVSYNEQFF

d_call: .
v_call: TRBV30
clone_size: .
cdr3_length: 13
j_call: TRBJ1-6
cdr3_nt: TGTGCCTGGAGTATAGGTTCGGGTTCACCCCTCCACTTT
cdr3_aa: CAWSIGSGSPLHF

d_call: .
v_call: TRBV4-1
clone_size: .
cdr3_length: 15
j_call: TRBJ2-1
cdr3_nt: TGCGCCAGCAGCCAAGTTGCCTCGCGCTGGAATGAGCAGTTCTTC
cdr3_aa: CASSQVASRWNEQFF

d_call: .
v_call: TRBV29-1
clone_size: few
cdr3_length: 12
j_call: TRBJ1-2
cdr3_nt: TGCAGCGCCGTCGGGGCAAGCTATGGCTACACCTTC
cdr3_aa: CSAVGASYGYTF

d_call: .
v_call: TRBV4-1
clone_size: .
cdr3_length: 12
j_call: TRBJ2-5
cdr3_nt: TGCGCCAGCAGCCAAGGAGGGTCTACCCAGTACTTC
cdr3_aa: CASSQGGSTQYF

d_call: TRBD2
v_call: TRBV19
clone_size: .
cdr3_length: 12
j_call: TRBJ2-1
cdr3_nt: TGTGCCAGCGGACTAGCGGGCAATGAGCAGTTCTTC
cdr3_aa: CASGLAGNEQFF

d_call: .
v_call: TRBV29-1
clone_size: .
cdr3_length: 14
j_call: TRBJ1-2
cdr3_nt: TGCAGCGTTGAAAGTCAGGGCAGCTTCTATGGCTACACCTTC
cdr3_aa: CSVESQGSFYGYTF

d_call: .
v_call: TRBV30
clone_size: .
cdr3_length: 12
j_call: TRBJ1-1
cdr3_nt: TGTGCCTGGTGGGGGCTGAACACTGAAGCTTTCTTT
cdr3_aa: CAWWGLNTEAFF

d_call: .
v_call: TRBV29-1
clone_size: few
cdr3_length: 11
j_call: TRBJ2-3
cdr3_nt: TGCAGCGCCCGACGCGCAGATACGCAGTATTTT
cdr3_aa: CSARRADTQYF

d_call: TRBD1
v_call: TRBV6-5
clone_size: .
cdr3_length: 14
j_call: TRBJ1-1
cdr3_nt: TGTGCCAGCAGTTTACAGGGGGCTGACACTGAAGCTTTCTTT
cdr3_aa: CASSLQGADTEAFF

d_call: .
v_call: TRBV29-1
clone_size: .
cdr3_length: 14
j_call: TRBJ2-5
cdr3_nt: TGCAGCGTTGAGGTAGTGGGGTACCAAGAGACCCAGTACTTC
cdr3_aa: CSVEVVGYQETQYF

d_call: TRBD2
v_call: TRBV6-5
clone_size: .
cdr3_length: 15
j_call: TRBJ2-1
cdr3_nt: TGTGCCAGCAGTTACGGGACTAGCGGGGGGAATGAGCAGTTCTTC
cdr3_aa: CASSYGTSGGNEQFF

d_call: .
v_call: TRBV29-1
clone_size: once
cdr3_length: 13
j_call: TRBJ1-2
cdr3_nt: TGCAGCGTTGCGTGGAAAACGGATAGTGGCTACACCTTC
cdr3_aa: CSVAWKTDSGYTF

d_call: .
v_call: TRBV19
clone_size: .
cdr3_length: 13
j_call: TRBJ1-1
cdr3_nt: TGTGCCAGTAGTATAGGACTCGGCGTTGAAGCTTTCTTT
cdr3_aa: CASSIGLGVEAFF

d_call: .
v_call: TRBV27
clone_size: .
cdr3_length: 13
j_call: TRBJ1-2
cdr3_nt: TGTGCCAGCAGTCCAGGGTTCGGCTATGGCTACACCTTC
cdr3_aa: CASSPGFGYGYTF

d_call: TRBD1
v_call: TRBV5-4
clone_size: .
cdr3_length: 13
j_call: TRBJ1-1
cdr3_nt: TGTGCCATCCTAGACAGGGGGGGGACTGAAGCTTTCTTT
cdr3_aa: CAILDRGGTEAFF

d_call: TRBD1
v_call: TRBV27
clone_size: .
cdr3_length: 13
j_call: TRBJ1-2
cdr3_nt: TGTGCCAGCAGTTTTGGACAGGGGAATGGCTACACCTTC
cdr3_aa: CASSFGQGNGYTF

d_call: TRBD2
v_call: TRBV2
clone_size: few
cdr3_length: 17
j_call: TRBJ2-3
cdr3_nt: TGTGCCAGCAGGGATGATTCGCGGGGGGGTGGCACAGATACGCAGTATTTT
cdr3_aa: CASRDDSRGGGTDTQYF

d_call: TRBD1
v_call: TRBV27
clone_size: few
cdr3_length: 12
j_call: TRBJ1-1
cdr3_nt: TGTGCCAGCACGAGGACAGGGACTGAAGCTTTCTTT
cdr3_aa: CASTRTGTEAFF

d_call: TRBD2
v_call: TRBV29-1
clone_size: .
cdr3_length: 12
j_call: TRBJ2-3
cdr3_nt: TGCAGCGCGACTAGCGGCACAGATACGCAGTATTTT
cdr3_aa: CSATSGTDTQYF

d_call: TRBD2
v_call: TRBV6-1
clone_size: few
cdr3_length: 15
j_call: TRBJ2-3
cdr3_nt: TGTGCCAGCAGTGGAGGACTAGCGATGGGAGATACGCAGTATTTT
cdr3_aa: CASSGGLAMGDTQYF

d_call: .
v_call: TRBV19
clone_size: .
cdr3_length: 13
j_call: TRBJ1-1
cdr3_nt: TGTGCCAGTAGTATAGCGGAGAACACTGAAGCTTTCTTT
cdr3_aa: CASSIAENTEAFF

d_call: TRBD2
v_call: TRBV7-8
clone_size: few
cdr3_length: 17
j_call: TRBJ2-1
cdr3_nt: TGTGCCAGCAGCTCTCCTCCTGAGCGGGGCCTATTGGATGAGCAGTTCTTC
cdr3_aa: CASSSPPERGLLDEQFF

d_call: .
v_call: TRBV5-1
clone_size: .
cdr3_length: 15
j_call: TRBJ2-2
cdr3_nt: TGCGCCAGCATCGGAGGGACTGCGGACACCGGGGAGCTGTTTTTT
cdr3_aa: CASIGGTADTGELFF

d_call: .
v_call: TRBV29-1
clone_size: few
cdr3_length: 13
j_call: TRBJ2-1
cdr3_nt: TGCAGCGTTGAGGGGCAGGGCAACAATGAGCAGTTCTTC
cdr3_aa: CSVEGQGNNEQFF